Listed here are 20 T cell receptor beta chains from one sample, sequenced in a study of T cells after yellow fever vaccination (dated by TCRdb to the late 2010s). Interpreted using the paper, the treatment or condition label stands for: live attenuated yellow fever vaccine strain. The library relied on 5' RACE. This sample was sequenced with an Illumina HiSeq 2500. The public reads were reprocessed in TCRdb via fastp at Q25 and MiXCR, keeping in-frame beta chains. Entries that share a CDR3 protein sequence are merged under the most common genes and DNA. The sample profile shows about 500,000 distinct CDR3 sequences; about a sixth of them were found once. The top ten constitute 15% to 20% of the sample. The material was PBMCs, obtained around 5 days after the first yellow fever vaccination. The receptors shown here come from a man younger than 35 who received the YFV17D yellow fever vaccine.

A few counts support this clonotype. The rearrangement links TRBV4-3 to TRBJ1-1, with 7 bases that match TRBD1. The length of the CDR3 is 15 residues. V lost 2 bases, J lost 4 bases, and 7 bases stayed unmatched. Looked up from germline, CDR1 is LGHNA and CDR2 is YSLEER. For the CDR3, the DNA is TGCGCCAGCAGCCAAAACAGGGGAGGTTCCACTGAAGCTTTCTTT. Translation gives CASSQNRGGSTEAFF.

This clonotype came up a few times. At one of its ends the junction is not consistent with the germline gene, which may arise from a read error. This chain's CDR3 is CASSLAGYYEQYF. CDR3 DNA sequence: TGTGCCAGCAGTTTAGCGGGGTACTACGAGCAGTACTTC. The chain couples TRBV7-2 to TRBJ2-7, with 8 positions matching TRBD2. The CDR3 is 13 amino acids. CDR1 is SGHTA and CDR2 is FQGNSA in the germline V gene.

The CDR3 nucleotides read TGTGCCAGCAGCAACGGACTAGCGGGCCCCTACGAGCAGTACTTC. Its translation is CASSNGLAGPYEQYF. The chain recombines TRBV6-1 with TRBJ2-7, with 11 bases identical to TRBD2. The length of the CDR3 is 15 residues. With 6 bases clipped from V and 2 bases from J, the junction kept 6 bases outside the gene matches. The germline V gene has CDR1 MNHNS and CDR2 SASEGT.

There are a few counts of this clonotype. V and J are TRBV7-9 and TRBJ1-1, with unresolved D. V lost 2 bases, J lost 6 bases, and 13 bases lay in between. CDR3 length equals 14 residues. CDR1 SEHNR and CDR2 FQNEAQ come from the germline V gene (reference sequence). The DNA for the CDR3 is TGTGCCAGCAGCTTAAGGACGGGTACCCCTGAAGCTTTCTTT. Translation gives CASSLRTGTPEAFF.

This clonotype was observed a few times. The chain recombines TRBV4-1 with TRBJ2-1; 9 positions agree with TRBD1. The length of the CDR3 is 12 residues. From germline, CDR1 is MGHRA and CDR2 YSYEKL. V lost 0 bases to trimming and J lost 14 bases; unmatched junction nucleotides: 2. CDR3 loop: CASSQDGQGKFF. The CDR3 DNA sequence: TGCGCCAGCAGCCAAGATGGACAGGGGAAGTTCTTC.

This clonotype came up a few times. The chain recombines TRBV4-2 with TRBJ1-4; TRBD1 matches at 7 bases. The CDR3 length is 17 residues. Trimming took 0 bases from V and 3 from J; bases not matched to a gene: 7. CDR1 and CDR2 from the germline V gene are LGHNA and YNFKEQ. The CDR3 loop reads CASSQDKAGQSNEKLFF. DNA for the CDR3: TGTGCCAGCAGCCAAGATAAGGCGGGACAGTCTAATGAAAAACTGTTTTTT.

This clonotype was counted only a few times. A much bigger clone sits one base away, suggesting this may be a read error. This chain links TRBV6-2 or TRBV6-3 with TRBJ1-5; D might be TRBD1 (6 bases). Deletions cut 6 bases from V and 1 base from J, with 7 bases between. The CDR3 covers 13 residues. Germline-derived CDR1 and CDR2 are MNHEY and SVGEGT. CDR3 nucleotides: TGTGCCAGCAGGGGGACAAGCAATCAGCCCCAGCATTTT. Residues: CASRGTSNQPQHF.

The chain joins TRBV4-1 to TRBJ1-1; D is possibly TRBD1 (5 bases). V was clipped by 0 bases and J by 0 bases, with 11 bases between them. This CDR3 region has 16 residues. Germline assignment: CDR1 MGHRA and CDR2 YSYEKL. The CDR3 region has the DNA TGCGCCAGCAGCCAAGATATAGACAGCATGAACACTGAAGCTTTCTTT. Amino acid sequence: CASSQDIDSMNTEAFF.

This clonotype has at least ten counts. The gene calls are TRBV2 and TRBJ1-5, with 8 bases matching TRBD1. Trimming took 8 bases from V and 6 from J; bases not matched to a gene: 3. This CDR3 has 12 residues. The germline V gene has CDR1 SNHLY and CDR2 FYNNEI. The DNA for the CDR3 is TGTGCCAGCGACAGGGGAGGTCAGCCCCAGCATTTT. This translates into CASDRGGQPQHF.

This clonotype came up many times. V and J are TRBV19 and TRBJ2-2, with 9 bases fitting TRBD2. Germline V gene lookup returns CDR1 LNHDA and CDR2 SQIVND (reference sequence). The CDR3 loop spans 15 amino acids. V lost 4 bases, J lost 4 bases, and 4 bases stayed unmatched. This chain's CDR3 is CASSSSSGATGELFF. CDR3 in DNA: TGTGCCAGTAGTAGCTCTAGCGGGGCCACCGGGGAGCTGTTTTTT.

Notes on this clonotype: Relative to the germline gene, one junction end is altered; a read error may explain this. The rearrangement links TRBV10-3 to TRBJ1-5; tentatively, D is TRBD1 (5 bases). Germline assignment: CDR1 ENHRY and CDR2 SYGVKD. CDR3 length: 12 amino acids. CDR3 nucleotides: TGTGCCGTCAGGGAGGGCAATCAGCCCCAGCATTTT. Residues: CAVREGNQPQHF.

V is TRBV5-1 and J is TRBJ2-2; D is perhaps TRBD1 (6 bases). The CDR3 totals 15 residues. Trimming took 1 base from V and 2 from J, leaving 9 bases between them. Germline V gene data show CDR1 as SGHRS and CDR2 as YFSETQ. The CDR3 region is CASSLRDINTGELFF. The CDR3 nucleotides read TGCGCCAGCAGCTTGCGGGACATTAACACCGGGGAGCTGTTTTTT.

This CDR3 is CASSPTGGRGYGYTF. The CDR3 DNA reads as TGTGCCAGCAGCCCAACAGGGGGCAGGGGCTATGGCTACACCTTC. The chain links TRBV5-4 to TRBJ1-2, with 9 positions matching TRBD1. CDR3 length: 15 residues. Germline trimming cut 4 bases from V and 4 bases from J; bases unmatched to any gene: 8. Germline loops: CDR1 SGHNT, CDR2 YYREEE (reference sequence).

The V call is TRBV6-2 or TRBV6-3, the J call TRBJ2-7; D not certain. Trimming shortened V by 2 bases and J by 2 bases, and 7 bases separated the two germline ends. The CDR3 spans 13 residues. Germline CDR1 reads MNHEY; CDR2 reads SVGEGT. CDR3 bases: TGTGCCAGCAGTTACGAGCACCCCTACGAGCAGTACGTC. Translating it yields CASSYEHPYEQYV.

This chain links TRBV7-9 with TRBJ1-1, with D unresolved. Germline V gene data show CDR1 as SEHNR and CDR2 as FQNEAQ (reference sequence). CDR3 length: 14 residues. The V end was cut by 5 bases, the J end by 1 base, with 11 bases between. CDR3 coding DNA: TGTGCCAGCAGCCCCGAGGTGAGGAACACTGAAGCTTTCTTT. Amino acid sequence: CASSPEVRNTEAFF.

There are a few counts of this clonotype. The chain couples TRBV9 to TRBJ2-3, with D possibly matching TRBD2 (6 bases). Between the trimmed V and J ends, which lost 4 bases and 2 bases, there was a span of 14 bases. Per the germline V gene, CDR1 is SGDLS and CDR2 is YYNGEE. The CDR3 is made up of 15 amino acids. CDR3: CASSPRGSNTDTQYF. In DNA, the CDR3 is TGTGCCAGCAGCCCACGGGGGAGCAACACAGATACGCAGTATTTT.

V is TRBV2 and J is TRBJ2-1; D unclear. V was shortened by 2 bases and J by 9 bases, with 5 bases between the two germline ends. The CDR3 has 11 residues. Germline V gene data show CDR1 as SNHLY and CDR2 as FYNNEI. CDR3 protein: CASSENPEQFF. CDR3 nucleotides: TGTGCCAGCAGTGAAAATCCTGAGCAGTTCTTC. Full variable domain (outside the CDR3, taken from reference TRBV2 and TRBJ2-1): EPEVTQTPSHQVTQMGQEVILRCVPISNHLYFYWYRQILGQKVEFLVSFYNNEISEKSEIFDDQFSVERPDGSNFTLKIRSTKLEDSAMYFCASSENPEQFFGPGTRLTVL.

This clonotype was counted a few times. The V and J genes are TRBV10-3 and TRBJ2-2; 11 bases fit TRBD2. This CDR3 region has 16 residues. CDR1 ENHRY and CDR2 SYGVKD come from the germline V gene. V lost 6 bases, J lost 7 bases, and 10 bases stayed unmatched. The CDR3 DNA follows: TGTGCCATCAGCCCTAGCGGGGGGCGTGTTTTCGGGGAGCTGTTTTTT. Protein sequence: CAISPSGGRVFGELFF.

The chain has TRBV20-1 and TRBJ2-7; 10 bases line up with TRBD1. Germline CDR1 and CDR2: DFQATT and SNEGSKA (reference sequence). This CDR3 spans 13 amino acids. V was pared by 6 bases and J by 7 bases, with 9 bases of the junction left unmatched. The CDR3 region is CSATGTGAGEQYF. CDR3 in DNA: TGCAGTGCGACCGGGACAGGGGCGGGAGAGCAGTACTTC.

This clonotype has a count of ten or more. The rearrangement uses TRBV7-2 and TRBJ2-3, with D possibly TRBD2 on 5 matching bases. Trimming left V 2 bases short and J 2 bases short, with 11 bases between. CDR1 SGHTA and CDR2 FQGNSA come from the germline V gene. The CDR3 contains 15 residues. The CDR3 DNA reads TGTGCCAGCAGCTTATCAAGACTACCCACAGATACGCAGTATTTT. It yields the protein CASSLSRLPTDTQYF.